This T cell receptor (beta chain) comes out of a study of blood T cell repertoires in COVID-19. Study-wide context: The United States, Italy and Spain supplied acute and convalescent COVID-19 samples.

Profiling relied on immunoSEQ multiplex PCR, and the TCRdb table lists in-frame clones only, not all of them. The sample consists of 150,000 or so clones, 87% of them appearing once. Sequenced sample: peripheral blood. The TCR originated in a man older than 75 with acute or convalescent COVID-19.

CDR3 sequence (DNA): TGTGCCAGCAGCGCGGGACAGGCCACGCCAACCTACGAGCAGTACTTC. Translation: CASSAGQATPTYEQYF. This chain uses TRBV9 with TRBJ2-7, with 8 bases aligning to TRBD1. The J segment lost 2 bases and the V segment lost 3 bases, leaving 10 bases of the junction unmatched. CDR3 length equals 16 residues. The V gene's germline CDR1 is SGDLS and CDR2 YYNGEE. The full variable domain, completed using reference TRBV9 and TRBJ2-7, is DSGVTQTPKHLITATGQRVTLRCSPRSGDLSVYWYQQSLDQGLQFLIQYYNGEERAKGNILERFSAQQFPDLHSELNLSSLELGDSALYFCASSAGQATPTYEQYFGPGTRLTVT.